This T cell receptor beta chain emerged from a study of T cells in Graves' hyperthyroidism and ophthalmopathy. Among the patients, aged 18 to 65, hyperthyroidism was newly diagnosed and had lasted under 2 months. RNA transcripts gave rise to amplified TCR beta CDR3 regions. An initial round of RT-PCR targeting the TCR CDR3 relied on the HTBI primer set. Via MiXCR, TCRdb re-called the multiplex PCR reads, giving one row per CDR3 protein. The sample comprises fewer than 650,000 distinct CDR3 sequences, roughly 14% of which are singletons, and 5.8% rests with the top ten. CDR1 SNHLY and CDR2 FYNNEI come from the germline V gene. This CDR3 is built from 14 residues. This clonotype was observed a handful of times. One end of the junction fails to match germline, which may point to a read error.

The sequenced sample was blood. The receptor's source is a woman aged 25 to 39 with Graves' hyperthyroidism that later progressed to Graves' ophthalmopathy. The chain employs TRBV2 and TRBJ1-6; maybe TRBD1 (5 bases). The CDR3 sequence: CAAGGGSYNSPPHF. In DNA form, the CDR3 reads TGTGCAGCCGGGGGTGGCTCCTATAATTCACCCCCCCACTTT.